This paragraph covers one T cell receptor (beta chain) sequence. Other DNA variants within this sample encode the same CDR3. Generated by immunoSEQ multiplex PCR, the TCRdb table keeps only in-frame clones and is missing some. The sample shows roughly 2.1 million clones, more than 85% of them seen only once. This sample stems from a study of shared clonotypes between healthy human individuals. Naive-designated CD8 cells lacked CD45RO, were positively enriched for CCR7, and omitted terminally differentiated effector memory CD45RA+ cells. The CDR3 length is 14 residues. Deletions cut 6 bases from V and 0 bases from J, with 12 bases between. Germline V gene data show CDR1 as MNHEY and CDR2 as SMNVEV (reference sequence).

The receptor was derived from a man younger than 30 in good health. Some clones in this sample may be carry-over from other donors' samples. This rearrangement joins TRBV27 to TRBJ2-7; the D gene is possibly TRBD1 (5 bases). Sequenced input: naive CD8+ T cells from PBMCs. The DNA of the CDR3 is TGTGCCAGCAGCCCTACAGGTTTCTCCTACGAGCAGTACTTC. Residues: CASSPTGFSYEQYF.